This TCR beta chain was found in a study of post-analysis software for immune sequencing data (dated by TCRdb to about 2015). Turning to the overall study: Disease courses on record covered relapsing-remitting, secondary progressive and progressive-relapsing multiple sclerosis, though some patients had no subtype annotation. The multiple sclerosis patient repertoires were compared with roughly twelve previously published healthy control repertoires from donors aged roughly 6 to 27 years. A subset of samples was prepared in parallel using single-end sample barcoding, then pooled and co-amplified after Illumina adapter ligation.

CDR1 MNHEY and CDR2 SVGAGI are derived from the germline V gene. The CDR3 measures 15 amino acids from cysteine to phenylalanine. Only CDR3 DNA remains: 45 bases, in frame from the first base. The V end gives up 5 bases and the J end 0 bases, leaving 7 bases in the junction not matched to a gene. To demonstrate the VDJtools post-analysis software, TCR beta repertoires were profiled from the peripheral blood of over ten young patients with multiple sclerosis. The multiple sclerosis patients were children and adolescents ranging in age from about 6 to 16 years. What the authors observed across the whole study: Significantly higher frequencies in patients than in controls were found for about five TRBV segments, including TRBV5-6, TRBV5-1 and TRBV20-1. Direct clustering with F measure revealed strong co-clustering of samples prepared in the same batch, which led to a batch-effect correction. Normalized Chao1 diversity was significantly lower in multiple sclerosis patients than controls, suggesting substantial peripheral T-cell clonal expansion. The multiple sclerosis patient group was slightly younger than the control group.

The protocol used for the library was PCR. Data came from an Illumina HiSeq 2500. Unique molecular identifiers were incorporated into TCR beta cDNA libraries to reduce PCR and sequencing biases. Roughly 0.5 million cDNA molecules were obtained per 1 to 10 million input T cells, so each molecule approximated one T cell. Patient libraries were prepared and sequenced with the same protocol used for the earlier healthy control dataset. Within a given batch, samples were prepared together, multiplexed and sequenced on the same HiSeq lane. In the original analysis: MIGEC handled the raw barcoded reads, throwing out single-read molecular identifier groups before consensus assembly and CDR3 extraction. Clonotype tables were post-analysed with VDJtools, and diversity was normalized by down-sampling all datasets to the smallest sample size. In repertoire overlap clustering, CDR3 amino acid sequences, but not nucleotide sequences, were matched to correct batch-related cross-sample contamination. The raw public reads went through TCRdb reprocessing: fastp at Q25, MiXCR clone calling, in-frame beta chains kept. Rows matching on CDR3 protein sequence are summarized as one entry with the most common DNA and genes. The V and J calls here are based on TCRdb, not the publication. Counted in this sample were 600,000 to 700,000 distinct CDR3 sequences; approximately 60% of them appeared once. The biggest ten clones account for about 10% of the sample.

In regard to this clonotype: Its binding antigen is unknown. No much larger clone exists at a distance of one base, and base qualities are not known.

This TCR came from a girl aged 2 to 10 with multiple sclerosis. The sequence links TRBV6-5 to TRBJ2-7, with 7 bases in between that match TRBD1. The sequenced material came from blood. The DNA reads as follows: TGTGCCAGCAGTCCGCCGGGACAGTACTCCTACGAGCAGTACTTC. Its amino acids are CASSPPGQYSYEQYF.